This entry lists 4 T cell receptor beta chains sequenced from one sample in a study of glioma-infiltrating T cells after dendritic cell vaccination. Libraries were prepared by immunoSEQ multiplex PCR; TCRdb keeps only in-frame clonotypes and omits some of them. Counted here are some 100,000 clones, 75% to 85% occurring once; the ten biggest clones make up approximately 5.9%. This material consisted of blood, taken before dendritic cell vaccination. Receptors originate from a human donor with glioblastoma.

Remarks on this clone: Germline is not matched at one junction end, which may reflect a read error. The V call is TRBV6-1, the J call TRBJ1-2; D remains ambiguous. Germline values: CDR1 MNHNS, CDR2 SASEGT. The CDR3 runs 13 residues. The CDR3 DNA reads TGTGCCAGCAGTGAAGTGGTACGGAGTGGCCACACCTTC. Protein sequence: CASSEVVRSGHTF.

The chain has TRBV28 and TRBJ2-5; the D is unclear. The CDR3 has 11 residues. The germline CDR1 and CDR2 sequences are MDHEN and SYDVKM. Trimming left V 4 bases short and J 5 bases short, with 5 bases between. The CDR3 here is CASSSQETQYF. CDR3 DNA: TGTGCCAGCAGTTCCCAGGAGACCCAGTACTTC.

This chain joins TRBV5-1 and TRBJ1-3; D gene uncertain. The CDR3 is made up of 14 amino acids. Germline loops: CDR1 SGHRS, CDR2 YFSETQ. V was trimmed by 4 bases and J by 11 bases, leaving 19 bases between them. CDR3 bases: TGCGCCAGCAGCCCCAGAGGCGGAGTATCGGCCATATATTTT. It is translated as CASSPRGGVSAIYF.

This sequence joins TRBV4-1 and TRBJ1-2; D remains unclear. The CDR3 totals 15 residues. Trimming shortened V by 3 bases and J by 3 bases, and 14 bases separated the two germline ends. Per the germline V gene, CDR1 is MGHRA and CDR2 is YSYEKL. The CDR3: CASSQLSQVYYGYTF. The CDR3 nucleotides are TGCGCCAGCAGCCAGCTATCCCAGGTTTACTATGGCTACACCTTC.